The sample holds one count of the clone carrying this T cell receptor beta chain. The authors' processing: Amplification of reference gene primers was used by the study to estimate nucleated cell counts. The protocol was immunoSEQ multiplex PCR, while the TCRdb copy is restricted to in-frame clones and leaves out a portion. V, J and clone size are taken as reported in that table, and D and trimming were inferred from the DNA itself. This sample yields approximately 170,000 clones, of which approximately 81% are seen a single time; more than 12% belongs to the top ten. Seattle's cohort entered during active infection and was followed longitudinally. These data belong to a study of blood T cell repertoires in COVID-19. Study at large: Italy, Spain and the United States were the sources of the convalescent and acute COVID-19 samples. T cells, B-cell-depleted T cells, or PBMCs supplied cDNA or gDNA.

Germline V gene lookup returns CDR1 DFQATT and CDR2 SNEGSKA (reference sequence). This CDR3 comprises 11 residues. The V end was cut by 7 bases, the J end by 1 base, with 7 bases between. The chain is built from TRBV20-1 and TRBJ2-5; D is unresolved. Material for sequencing was peripheral blood. The origin of this receptor is a woman between 70 and 85 years old with COVID-19, enrolled during active disease. The CDR3 DNA reads TGCAGTGAACAGACCCAAGAGACCCAGTACTTC. Encoded protein: CSEQTQETQYF.